This TCR beta chain was identified in a study of blood T cell repertoires in COVID-19. As for the study in general: PBMCs, B-cell-depleted T cells, or T cells were the source of the cDNA or gDNA that made up the material.

The authors' processing: How many nucleated cells were present was estimated from reference gene primer amplification. Sequencing used immunoSEQ multiplex PCR; TCRdb keeps in-frame clones, though not all of them. That table is the source of V, J and clone size, and D and trimming were worked out from the DNA. The sample records 100,000 to 150,000 clones, 80% to 90% being singletons. Participants spanned ages about 18 to 95 years and resided in around 25 US areas. This TCR was recovered from a woman between 50 and 59 years old who had recovered from COVID-19. The sample was PBMCs or T cells enriched from blood (not recorded which).

CDR3 loop: CASSRNRGQNTGELFF. In nucleotides, the CDR3 is TGTGCCAGCAGCCGGAATCGGGGACAGAACACCGGGGAGCTGTTTTTT. The rearrangement links TRBV5-4 to TRBJ2-2; maybe TRBD1 (6 bases). Germline values: CDR1 SGHNT, CDR2 YYREEE (reference sequence). The CDR3 contains 16 residues. Trimming left V 4 bases short and J 1 base short, with 14 bases between. Filled out from reference TRBV5-4 and TRBJ2-2, the complete variable domain reads ETGVTQSPTHLIKTRGQQVTLRCSSQSGHNTVSWYQQALGQGPQFIFQYYREEENGRGNFPPRFSGLQFPNYSSELNVNALELDDSALYLCASSRNRGQNTGELFFGEGSRLTVL.